These T cell receptor beta chains were read from a single sample in a study of cytomegalovirus exposure and HLA in healthy donors. Assay: immunoSEQ multiplex PCR; the TCRdb copy retains only in-frame clones and omits some. The profile shows about 250,000 clones, 70% to 90% of them singletons. Specimen: PBMCs. Receptors were obtained from a girl aged 2 to 10 in good health and CMV-seronegative. The CDR3 runs from the conserved cysteine through the conserved F or W. The D gene is left open where the match is weak. Some rows have no size entry. The others give once, few or many, or a class for an expanded clone.

v_call: TRBV6-1; clone_size: NA; d_call: TRBD1; j_call: TRBJ1-2; cdr3_aa: CASSPGGNYGYTF; cdr3_nt: TGTGCCAGCAGCCCAGGGGGGAACTATGGCTACACCTTC
v_call: TRBV5-6; clone_size: once; d_call: TRBD2; j_call: TRBJ2-7; cdr3_aa: CASSPGGGPYEQYF; cdr3_nt: TGTGCCAGCAGCCCGGGGGGAGGGCCCTACGAGCAGTACTTC
v_call: TRBV9; clone_size: NA; d_call: TRBD2; j_call: TRBJ2-1; cdr3_aa: CASSGGLAGVNEQFF; cdr3_nt: TGTGCCAGCAGCGGAGGACTAGCGGGGGTGAATGAGCAGTTCTTC
v_call: TRBV29-1; clone_size: NA; d_call: TRBD2; j_call: TRBJ2-3; cdr3_aa: CSVGPSGRRDTQYF; cdr3_nt: TGCAGCGTGGGTCCTAGCGGGAGGAGGGATACGCAGTATTTT
v_call: TRBV10-1; clone_size: NA; d_call: NA; j_call: TRBJ2-3; cdr3_aa: CASSEVGGSTDTQYF; cdr3_nt: TGCGCCAGCAGTGAGGTGGGGGGTAGCACAGATACGCAGTATTTT
v_call: TRBV27; clone_size: NA; d_call: NA; j_call: TRBJ2-1; cdr3_aa: CASSVRLDSYNEQFF; cdr3_nt: TGTGCCAGCAGTGTTCGACTTGACTCCTACAATGAGCAGTTCTTC
v_call: TRBV7-9; clone_size: once; d_call: NA; j_call: TRBJ2-3; cdr3_aa: CSSSTGDTQYF; cdr3_nt: TGTTCCAGCAGCACAGGGGATACGCAGTATTTT
v_call: TRBV4-2; clone_size: NA; d_call: NA; j_call: TRBJ2-1; cdr3_aa: CASSQDSFPEQFF; cdr3_nt: TGTGCCAGCAGTCAGGACTCATTCCCCGAGCAGTTCTTC
v_call: TRBV5-1; clone_size: once; d_call: TRBD1; j_call: TRBJ2-2; cdr3_aa: CASSPGQGVSHTGELFF; cdr3_nt: TGCGCCAGCAGCCCGGGACAGGGAGTTAGTCACACCGGGGAGCTGTTTTTT
v_call: TRBV30; clone_size: NA; d_call: NA; j_call: TRBJ2-5; cdr3_aa: CAWRFRQTQETQYF; cdr3_nt: TGTGCCTGGCGCTTTAGACAGACACAAGAGACCCAGTACTTC
v_call: TRBV5-6; clone_size: few; d_call: TRBD1; j_call: TRBJ1-5; cdr3_aa: CASSLQGGSNQPQHF; cdr3_nt: TGTGCCAGCAGCCTACAGGGGGGAAGCAATCAGCCCCAGCATTTT
v_call: TRBV19; clone_size: NA; d_call: TRBD1; j_call: TRBJ1-1; cdr3_aa: CASSMTGLNTEAFF; cdr3_nt: TGTGCCAGTAGTATGACAGGGTTGAACACTGAAGCTTTCTTT